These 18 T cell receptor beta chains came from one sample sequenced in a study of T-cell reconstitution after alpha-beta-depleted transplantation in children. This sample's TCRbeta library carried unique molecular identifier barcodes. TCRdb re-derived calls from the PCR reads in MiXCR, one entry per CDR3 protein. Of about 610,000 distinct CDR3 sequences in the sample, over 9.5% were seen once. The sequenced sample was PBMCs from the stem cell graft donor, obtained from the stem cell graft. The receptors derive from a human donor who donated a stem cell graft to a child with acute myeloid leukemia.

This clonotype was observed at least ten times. For the CDR3, the DNA is TGTGCCAGCATCCCTGGCCTGGGACGGCAAGAGACCCAGTACTTC. Its protein product is CASIPGLGRQETQYF. This rearrangement joins TRBV7-2 to TRBJ2-5, with D perhaps TRBD1 or TRBD2 (5 bases each). Germline V gene lookup returns CDR1 SGHTA and CDR2 FQGNSA. The CDR3 contains 15 residues. V lost 7 bases and J 2 bases, leaving 17 bases between the germline ends.

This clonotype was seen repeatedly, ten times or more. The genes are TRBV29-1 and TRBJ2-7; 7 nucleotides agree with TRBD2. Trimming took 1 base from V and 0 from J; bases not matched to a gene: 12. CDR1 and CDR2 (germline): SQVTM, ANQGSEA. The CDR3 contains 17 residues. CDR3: CSVEVLRQAGYSYEQYF. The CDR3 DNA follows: TGCAGCGTTGAAGTTCTTCGCCAAGCGGGGTACTCCTACGAGCAGTACTTC.

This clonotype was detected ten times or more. CDR3 sequence reads: CASRGSGSLDEQFF. The CDR3, as DNA: TGCGCCAGCAGGGGTAGCGGGAGTCTGGATGAGCAGTTCTTC. V gene TRBV5-1 combines with J gene TRBJ2-1, with 9 nucleotides matching TRBD2. The V gene's germline CDR1 is SGHRS and CDR2 YFSETQ. This CDR3 is built from 14 residues. The ends lost 5 bases at V and 8 bases at J; junction bases unmatched: 8.

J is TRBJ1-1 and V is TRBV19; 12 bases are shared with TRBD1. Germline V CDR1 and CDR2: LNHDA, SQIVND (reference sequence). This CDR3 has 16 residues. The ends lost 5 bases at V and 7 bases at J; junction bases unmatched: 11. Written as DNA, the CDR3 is TGTGCCAGTAGTTCGGGGACAGGGGGCGTAGGGAATGAAGCTTTCTTT. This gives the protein CASSSGTGGVGNEAFF.

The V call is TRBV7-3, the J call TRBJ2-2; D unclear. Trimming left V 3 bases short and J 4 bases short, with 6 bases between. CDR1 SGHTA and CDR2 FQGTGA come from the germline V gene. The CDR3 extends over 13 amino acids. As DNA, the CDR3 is TGTGCCAGCAGCTTGGGGATCACCGGGGAGCTGTTTTTT. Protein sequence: CASSLGITGELFF.

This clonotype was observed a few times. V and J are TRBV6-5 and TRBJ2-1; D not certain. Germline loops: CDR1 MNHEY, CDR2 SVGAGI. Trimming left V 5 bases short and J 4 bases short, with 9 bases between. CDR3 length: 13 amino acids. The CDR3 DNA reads TGTGCCAGCAGTCGAGGAGAATACAATGAGCAGTTCTTC. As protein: CASSRGEYNEQFF.

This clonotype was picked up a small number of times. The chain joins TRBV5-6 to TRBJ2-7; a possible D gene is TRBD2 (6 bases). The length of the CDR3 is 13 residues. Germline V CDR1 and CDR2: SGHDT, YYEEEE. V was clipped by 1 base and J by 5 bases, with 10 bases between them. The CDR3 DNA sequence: TGTGCCAGCAGCTTGTTCGGACTAAACGAGCAGTACTTC. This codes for CASSLFGLNEQYF.

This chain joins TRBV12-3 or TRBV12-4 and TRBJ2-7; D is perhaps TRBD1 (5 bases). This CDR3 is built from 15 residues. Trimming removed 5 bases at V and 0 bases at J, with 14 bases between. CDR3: CASSASRQISYEQYF. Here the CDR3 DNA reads TGTGCCAGCAGTGCCTCCCGACAGATCTCCTACGAGCAGTACTTC.

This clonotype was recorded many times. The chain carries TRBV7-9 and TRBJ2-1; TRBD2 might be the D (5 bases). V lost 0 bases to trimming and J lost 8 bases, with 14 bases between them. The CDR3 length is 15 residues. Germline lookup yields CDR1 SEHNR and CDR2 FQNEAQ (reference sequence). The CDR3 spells CASSLAGATEDEQFF. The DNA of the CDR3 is TGTGCCAGCAGCTTAGCGGGAGCGACCGAGGATGAGCAGTTCTTC.

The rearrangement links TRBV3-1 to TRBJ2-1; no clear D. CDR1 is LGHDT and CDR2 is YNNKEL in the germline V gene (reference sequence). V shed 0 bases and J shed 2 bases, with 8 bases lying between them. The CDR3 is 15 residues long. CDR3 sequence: CASSQDAVTYNEQFF. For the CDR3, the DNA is TGTGCCAGCAGCCAAGATGCGGTTACCTACAATGAGCAGTTCTTC.

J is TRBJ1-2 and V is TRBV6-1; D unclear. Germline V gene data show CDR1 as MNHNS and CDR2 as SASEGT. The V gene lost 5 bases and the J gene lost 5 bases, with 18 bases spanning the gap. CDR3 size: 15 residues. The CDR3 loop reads CASSPHIGQSYGYTF. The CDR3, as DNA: TGTGCCAGCAGTCCCCACATAGGGCAGAGTTATGGCTACACCTTC.

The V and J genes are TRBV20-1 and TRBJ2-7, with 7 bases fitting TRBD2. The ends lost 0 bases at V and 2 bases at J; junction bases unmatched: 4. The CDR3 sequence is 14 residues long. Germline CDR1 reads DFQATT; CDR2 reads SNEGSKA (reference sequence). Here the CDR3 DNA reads TGCAGTGCTAGAGATGGGCTAGCGGCCTACGAGCAGTACTTC. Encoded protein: CSARDGLAAYEQYF.

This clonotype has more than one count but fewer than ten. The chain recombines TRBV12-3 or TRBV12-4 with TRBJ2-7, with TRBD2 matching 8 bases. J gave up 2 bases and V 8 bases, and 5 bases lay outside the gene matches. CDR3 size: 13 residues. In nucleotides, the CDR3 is TGTGCCAGCTTCCGAGCGGGGGCCTACGAGCAGTACTTC. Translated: CASFRAGAYEQYF.

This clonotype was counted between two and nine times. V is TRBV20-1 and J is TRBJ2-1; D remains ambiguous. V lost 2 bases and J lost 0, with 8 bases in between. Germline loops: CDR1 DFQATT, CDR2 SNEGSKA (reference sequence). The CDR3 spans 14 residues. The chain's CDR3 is CSARWVSSYNEQFF. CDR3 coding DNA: TGCAGTGCTAGATGGGTGAGCTCCTACAATGAGCAGTTCTTC.

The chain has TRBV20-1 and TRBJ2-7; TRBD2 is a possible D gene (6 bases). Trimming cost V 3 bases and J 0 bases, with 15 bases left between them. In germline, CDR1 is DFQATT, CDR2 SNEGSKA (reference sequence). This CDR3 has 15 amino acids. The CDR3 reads CSASLTGGNSYEQYF. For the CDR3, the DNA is TGCAGTGCTAGCCTGACCGGGGGAAACTCCTACGAGCAGTACTTC.

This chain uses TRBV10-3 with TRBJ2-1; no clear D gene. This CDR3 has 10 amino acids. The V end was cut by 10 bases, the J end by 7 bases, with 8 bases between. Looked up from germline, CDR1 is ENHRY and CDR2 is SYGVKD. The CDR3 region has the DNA TGTGCCACCTCGGAGAATGAGCAGTTCTTC. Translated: CATSENEQFF.

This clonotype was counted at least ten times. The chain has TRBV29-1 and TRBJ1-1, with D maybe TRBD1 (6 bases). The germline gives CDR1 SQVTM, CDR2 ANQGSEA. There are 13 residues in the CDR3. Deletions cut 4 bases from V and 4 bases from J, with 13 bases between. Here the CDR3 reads CSVGQGRGTEAFF. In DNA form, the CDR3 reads TGCAGCGTTGGCCAGGGGAGAGGCACTGAAGCTTTCTTT.

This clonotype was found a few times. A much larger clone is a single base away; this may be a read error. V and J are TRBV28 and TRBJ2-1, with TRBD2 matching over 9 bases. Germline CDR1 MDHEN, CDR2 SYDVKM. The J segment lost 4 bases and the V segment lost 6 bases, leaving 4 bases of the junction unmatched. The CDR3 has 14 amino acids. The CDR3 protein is CASSRLAAYNEQFF. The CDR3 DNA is TGTGCCAGCAGCCGACTAGCGGCTTACAATGAGCAGTTCTTC.